The clone carrying this TCR beta chain was counted between two and nine times. The input was around 530 ng total RNA; TCR beta cDNA was made from it with a constant-region primer. Slightly modified ARM-PCR with three nested multiplex PCR rounds yielded TCR beta libraries. In the first two PCR rounds, TRBV1-TRBV30 forward primers were paired with a C-beta reverse primer, and each round lasted 10 cycles. TCRdb re-called the multiplex PCR reads with MiXCR, one entry per CDR3 protein. This sample has about 330,000 distinct CDR3 sequences, with around 60% found just once. This entry belongs to a study of tumor-infiltrating lymphocytes in primary liver carcinoma. The overall study: Surgical resection treated primary liver carcinoma in the patients.

The authors took blood RNA from unsorted whole blood and also extracted germline DNA. V dropped 3 bases and J dropped 2; count of bases not matched to a gene: 4. This CDR3 has 14 residues. Germline V lookup: CDR1 MDHEN, CDR2 SYDVKM. The TCR comes from a man between 35 and 55 years old with primary liver carcinoma and hepatitis B virus infection. This rearrangement joins TRBV28 to TRBJ2-7; 7 nucleotides line up with TRBD2. Sequencing was done on a sample of peripheral blood. The CDR3 spells CASSLGEGPYEQYF. The DNA for the CDR3 is TGTGCCAGCAGTTTGGGGGAGGGCCCCTACGAGCAGTACTTC.